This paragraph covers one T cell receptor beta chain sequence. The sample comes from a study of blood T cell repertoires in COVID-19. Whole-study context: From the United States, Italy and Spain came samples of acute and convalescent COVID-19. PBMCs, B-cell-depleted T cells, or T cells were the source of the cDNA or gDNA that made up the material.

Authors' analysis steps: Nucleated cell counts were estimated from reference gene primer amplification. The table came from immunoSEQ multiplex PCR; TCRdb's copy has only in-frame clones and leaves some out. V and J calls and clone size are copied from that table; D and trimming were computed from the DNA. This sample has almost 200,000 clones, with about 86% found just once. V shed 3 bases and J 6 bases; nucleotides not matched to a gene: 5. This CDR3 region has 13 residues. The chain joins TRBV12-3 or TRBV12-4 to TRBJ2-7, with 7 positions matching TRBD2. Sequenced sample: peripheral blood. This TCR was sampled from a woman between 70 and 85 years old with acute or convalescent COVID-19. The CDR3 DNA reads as TGTGCCAGCAGTTTGGGAGGGGAAAGCGAGCAGTACTTC. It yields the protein CASSLGGESEQYF.